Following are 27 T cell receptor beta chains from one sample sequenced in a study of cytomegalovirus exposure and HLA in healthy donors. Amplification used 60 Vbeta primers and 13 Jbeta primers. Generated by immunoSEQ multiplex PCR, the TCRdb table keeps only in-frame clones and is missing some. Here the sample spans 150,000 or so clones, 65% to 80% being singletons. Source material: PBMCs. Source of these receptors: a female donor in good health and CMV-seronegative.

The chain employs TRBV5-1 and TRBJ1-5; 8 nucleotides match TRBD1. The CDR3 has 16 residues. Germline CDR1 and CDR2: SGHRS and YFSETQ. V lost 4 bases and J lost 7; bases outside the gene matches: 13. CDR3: CASSPKGSGGGQPQHF. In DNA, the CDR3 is TGCGCCAGCAGCCCGAAGGGTTCAGGGGGCGGGCAGCCCCAGCATTTT.

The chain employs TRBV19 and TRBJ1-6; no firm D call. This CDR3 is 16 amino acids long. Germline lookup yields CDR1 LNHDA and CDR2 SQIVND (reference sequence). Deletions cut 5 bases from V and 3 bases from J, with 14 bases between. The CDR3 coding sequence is TGTGCCAGTAGTCCCGGAGACGGATTCTATAATTCACCCCTCCACTTT. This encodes CASSPGDGFYNSPLHF.

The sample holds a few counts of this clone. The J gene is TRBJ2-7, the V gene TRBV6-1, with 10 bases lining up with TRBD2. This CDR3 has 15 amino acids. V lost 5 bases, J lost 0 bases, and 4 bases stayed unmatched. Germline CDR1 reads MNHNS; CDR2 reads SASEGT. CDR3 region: CASSLAGGSSYEQYF. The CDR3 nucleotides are TGTGCCAGCAGTTTAGCGGGGGGTAGCTCCTACGAGCAGTACTTC.

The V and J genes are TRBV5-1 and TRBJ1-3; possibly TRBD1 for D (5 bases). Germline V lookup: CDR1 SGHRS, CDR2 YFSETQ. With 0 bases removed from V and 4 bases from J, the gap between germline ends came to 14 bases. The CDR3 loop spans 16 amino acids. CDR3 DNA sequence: TGCGCCAGCAGCTTGGCAGGGCTCAAGTACGGAAACACCATATATTTT. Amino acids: CASSLAGLKYGNTIYF.

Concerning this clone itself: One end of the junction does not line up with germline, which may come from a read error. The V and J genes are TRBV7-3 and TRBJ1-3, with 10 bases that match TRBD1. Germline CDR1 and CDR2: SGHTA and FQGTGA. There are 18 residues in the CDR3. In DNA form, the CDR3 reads TGCCCCCTCGGGAGACAGGGGGCAACCAACCTCTCTGGAAACACCATATATTTT. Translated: CPLGRQGATNLSGNTIYF.

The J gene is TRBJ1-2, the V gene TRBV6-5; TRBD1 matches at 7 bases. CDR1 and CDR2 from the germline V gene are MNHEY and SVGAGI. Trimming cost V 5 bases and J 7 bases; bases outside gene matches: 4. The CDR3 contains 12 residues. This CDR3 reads CASSQGGSGYTF. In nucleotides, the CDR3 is TGTGCCAGCAGTCAGGGGGGTAGTGGCTACACCTTC.

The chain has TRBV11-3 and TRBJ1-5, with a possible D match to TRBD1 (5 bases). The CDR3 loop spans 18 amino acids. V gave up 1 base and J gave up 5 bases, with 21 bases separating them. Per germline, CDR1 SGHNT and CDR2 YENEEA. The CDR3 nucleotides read TGTGCCAGCAGCTTAGGGAGGGGCGGGGGAAGGAGGTATCAGCCCCAGCATTTT. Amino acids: CASSLGRGGGRRYQPQHF.

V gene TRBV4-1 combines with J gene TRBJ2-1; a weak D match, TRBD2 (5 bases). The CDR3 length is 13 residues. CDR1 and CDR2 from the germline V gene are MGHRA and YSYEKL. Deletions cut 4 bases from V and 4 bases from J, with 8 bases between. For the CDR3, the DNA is TGCGCCAGCAGCCCTCGACTATACAATGAGCAGTTCTTC. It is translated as CASSPRLYNEQFF.

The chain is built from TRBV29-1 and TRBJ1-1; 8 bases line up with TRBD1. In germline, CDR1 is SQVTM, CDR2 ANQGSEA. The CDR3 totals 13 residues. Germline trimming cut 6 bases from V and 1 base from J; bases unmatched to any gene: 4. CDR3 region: CSVLRGQNTEAFF. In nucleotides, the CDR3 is TGCAGCGTCCTCAGGGGGCAGAACACTGAAGCTTTCTTT.

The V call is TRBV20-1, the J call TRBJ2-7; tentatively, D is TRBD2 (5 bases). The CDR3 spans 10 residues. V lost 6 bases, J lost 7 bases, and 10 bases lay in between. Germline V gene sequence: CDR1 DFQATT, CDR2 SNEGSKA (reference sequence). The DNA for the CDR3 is TGCAGTGCCCAACTAGTGGAGCAGTACTTC. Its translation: CSAQLVEQYF.

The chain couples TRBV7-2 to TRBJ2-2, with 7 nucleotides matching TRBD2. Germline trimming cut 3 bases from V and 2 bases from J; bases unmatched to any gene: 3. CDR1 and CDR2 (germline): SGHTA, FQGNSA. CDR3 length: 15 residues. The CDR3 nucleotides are TGTGCCAGCAGCTTCCGAGCGGGAAACACCGGGGAGCTGTTTTTT. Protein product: CASSFRAGNTGELFF. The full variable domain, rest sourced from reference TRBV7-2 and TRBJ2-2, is GAGVSQSPSNKVTEKGKDVELRCDPISGHTALYWYRQSLGQGLEFLIYFQGNSAPDKSGLPSDRFSAERTGGSVSTLTIQRTQQEDSAVYLCASSFRAGNTGELFFGEGSRLTVL.

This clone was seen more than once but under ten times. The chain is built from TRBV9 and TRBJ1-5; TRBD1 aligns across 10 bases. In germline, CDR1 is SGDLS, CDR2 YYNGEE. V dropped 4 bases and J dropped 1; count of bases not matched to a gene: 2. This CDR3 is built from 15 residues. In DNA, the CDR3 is TGTGCCAGCAGCCGGACAGGGGGAAGCAATCAGCCCCAGCATTTT. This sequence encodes CASSRTGGSNQPQHF.

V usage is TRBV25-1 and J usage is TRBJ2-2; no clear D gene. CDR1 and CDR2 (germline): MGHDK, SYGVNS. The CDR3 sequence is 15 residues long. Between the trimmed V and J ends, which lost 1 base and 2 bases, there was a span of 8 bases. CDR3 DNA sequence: TGTGCCAGCAGTGAATTGGGCAGAAACACCGGGGAGCTGTTTTTT. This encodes CASSELGRNTGELFF.

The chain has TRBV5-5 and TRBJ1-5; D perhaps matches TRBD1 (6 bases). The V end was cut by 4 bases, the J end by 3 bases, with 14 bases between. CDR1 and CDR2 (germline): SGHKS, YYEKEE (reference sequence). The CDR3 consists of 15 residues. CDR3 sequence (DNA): TGTGCCAGCAGCCTGGTACAGGGCCCCAATCAGCCCCAGCATTTT. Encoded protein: CASSLVQGPNQPQHF.

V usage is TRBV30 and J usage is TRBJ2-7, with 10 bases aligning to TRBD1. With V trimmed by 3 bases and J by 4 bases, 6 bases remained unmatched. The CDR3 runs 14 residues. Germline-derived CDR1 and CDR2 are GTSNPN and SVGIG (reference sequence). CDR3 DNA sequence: TGTGCCTGGAGCTTGACAGGGGGCCCGTACGAGCAGTACTTC. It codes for CAWSLTGGPYEQYF.

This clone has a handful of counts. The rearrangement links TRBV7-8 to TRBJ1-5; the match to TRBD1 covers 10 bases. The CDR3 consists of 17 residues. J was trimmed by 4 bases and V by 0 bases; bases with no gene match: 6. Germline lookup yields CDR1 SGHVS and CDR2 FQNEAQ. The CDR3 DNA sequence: TGTGCCAGCAGCTTAGCGCCCGGGACAGGGGATAATCAGCCCCAGCATTTT. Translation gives CASSLAPGTGDNQPQHF.

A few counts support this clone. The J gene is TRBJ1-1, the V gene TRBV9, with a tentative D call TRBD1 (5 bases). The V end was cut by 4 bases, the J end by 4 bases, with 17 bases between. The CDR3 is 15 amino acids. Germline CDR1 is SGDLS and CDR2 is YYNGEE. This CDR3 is CASSPQEWGGTEAFF. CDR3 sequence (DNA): TGTGCCAGCAGCCCCCAGGAGTGGGGGGGCACTGAAGCTTTCTTT. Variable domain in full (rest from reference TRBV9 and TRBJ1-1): DSGVTQTPKHLITATGQRVTLRCSPRSGDLSVYWYQQSLDQGLQFLIQYYNGEERAKGNILERFSAQQFPDLHSELNLSSLELGDSALYFCASSPQEWGGTEAFFGQGTRLTVV.

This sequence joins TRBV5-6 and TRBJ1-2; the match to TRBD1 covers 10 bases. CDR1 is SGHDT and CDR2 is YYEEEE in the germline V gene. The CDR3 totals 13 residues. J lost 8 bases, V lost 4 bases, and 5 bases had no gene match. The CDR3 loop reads CASSLGQGEGYTF. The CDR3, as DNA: TGTGCCAGCAGCCTCGGACAGGGGGAAGGCTACACCTTC.

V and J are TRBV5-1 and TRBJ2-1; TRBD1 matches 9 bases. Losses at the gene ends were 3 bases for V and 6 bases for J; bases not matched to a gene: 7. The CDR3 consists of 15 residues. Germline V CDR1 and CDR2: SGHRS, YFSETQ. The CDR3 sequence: CASSSGTGSGNEQFF. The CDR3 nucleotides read TGCGCCAGCAGCTCCGGGACAGGGTCTGGCAATGAGCAGTTCTTC.

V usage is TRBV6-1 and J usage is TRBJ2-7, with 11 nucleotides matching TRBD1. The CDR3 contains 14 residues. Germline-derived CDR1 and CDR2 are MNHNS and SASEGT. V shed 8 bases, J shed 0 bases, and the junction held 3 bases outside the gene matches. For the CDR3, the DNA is TGTGCCAGCGGGACAGGGGGGGTCTCCTACGAGCAGTACTTC. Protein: CASGTGGVSYEQYF.

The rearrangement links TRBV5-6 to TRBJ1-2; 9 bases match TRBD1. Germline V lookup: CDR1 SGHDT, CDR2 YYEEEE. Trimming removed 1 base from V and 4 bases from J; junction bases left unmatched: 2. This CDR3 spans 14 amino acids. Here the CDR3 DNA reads TGTGCCAGCAGCTTGCGACAGGGGGGCTATGGCTACACCTTC. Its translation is CASSLRQGGYGYTF.

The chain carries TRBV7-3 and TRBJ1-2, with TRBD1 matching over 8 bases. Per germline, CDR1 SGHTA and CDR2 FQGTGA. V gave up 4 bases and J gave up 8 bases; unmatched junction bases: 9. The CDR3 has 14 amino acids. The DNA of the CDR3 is TGTGCCAGCAGCTCGGGACAGGAGGGGAACGGCTACACCTTC. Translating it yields CASSSGQEGNGYTF.

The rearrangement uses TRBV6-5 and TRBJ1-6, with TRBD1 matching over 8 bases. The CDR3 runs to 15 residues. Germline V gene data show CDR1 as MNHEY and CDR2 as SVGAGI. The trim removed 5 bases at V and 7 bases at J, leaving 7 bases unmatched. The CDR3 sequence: CASSARTGQNSPLHF. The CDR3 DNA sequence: TGTGCCAGCAGTGCCAGGACAGGGCAAAATTCACCCCTCCACTTT.

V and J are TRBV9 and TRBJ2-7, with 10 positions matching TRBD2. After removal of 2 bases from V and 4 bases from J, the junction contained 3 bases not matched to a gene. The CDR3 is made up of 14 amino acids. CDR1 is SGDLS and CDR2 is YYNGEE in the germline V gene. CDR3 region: CASSVGLAAYEQYF. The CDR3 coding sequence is TGTGCCAGCAGCGTCGGACTAGCGGCATACGAGCAGTACTTC.

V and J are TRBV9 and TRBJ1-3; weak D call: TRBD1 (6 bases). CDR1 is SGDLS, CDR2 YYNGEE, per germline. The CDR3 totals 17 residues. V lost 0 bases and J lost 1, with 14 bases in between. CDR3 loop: CASSVEGGTDSGNTIYF. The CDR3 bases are TGTGCCAGCAGCGTAGAGGGGGGGACCGATTCTGGAAACACCATATATTTT.

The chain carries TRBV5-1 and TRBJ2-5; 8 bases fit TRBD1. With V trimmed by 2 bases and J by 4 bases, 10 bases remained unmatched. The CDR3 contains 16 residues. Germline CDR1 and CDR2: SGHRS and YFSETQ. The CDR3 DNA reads TGCGCCAGCAGCTTTACCGGGACAGGAAGCGGAGAGACCCAGTACTTC. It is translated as CASSFTGTGSGETQYF.

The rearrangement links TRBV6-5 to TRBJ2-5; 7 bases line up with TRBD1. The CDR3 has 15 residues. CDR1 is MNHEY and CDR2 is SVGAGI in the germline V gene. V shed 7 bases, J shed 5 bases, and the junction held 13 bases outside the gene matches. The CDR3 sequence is CASTLPWTGGETQYF. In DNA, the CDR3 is TGTGCCAGCACCCTCCCTTGGACAGGAGGTGAGACCCAGTACTTC.